This entry is about one T cell receptor (beta chain). No antigen is known for it. This entry is derived from a study of cytomegalovirus exposure and HLA in healthy donors. Study results and limitations: The authors judged a highly shared variant cluster likely a sequencing artifact.

PCR used 60 Vbeta primers and 13 Jbeta primers. Libraries were prepared by immunoSEQ multiplex PCR; TCRdb keeps only in-frame clonotypes and omits some of them. The table has 200,000 to 250,000 clones, 70% to 85% seen once. CDR1 is SGHVS and CDR2 is FNYEAQ in the germline V gene. The CDR3 extends over 13 amino acids. Trimming took off 4 bases at V and 6 bases at J, with 10 bases between the two ends. The sequencing sample was made of PBMCs. The clonotype originates from a woman aged 40 to 49 in good health and CMV-seronegative. The chain uses TRBV7-6 and TRBJ2-1, with D uncertain. CDR3 sequence: CASSSLLGNEQFF. Here the CDR3 DNA reads TGTGCCAGCAGCTCACTCCTTGGCAATGAGCAGTTCTTC.